What follows is one T cell receptor (beta chain) and its context. The protocol was immunoSEQ multiplex PCR, while the TCRdb copy is restricted to in-frame clones and leaves out a portion. The sample carries roughly 65,000 clones, about three quarters recorded once. This sample is drawn from a study of OX40 agonist ivuxolimab in advanced cancers. CDR1 and CDR2 (germline): SGHDT, YYEEEE. This CDR3 is 14 amino acids long. Deletions cut 4 bases from V and 7 bases from J, with 12 bases between. Sequencing was performed on CD4+ or CD8+ T cells sorted from blood, taken in a trial of the OX40 agonist ivuxolimab. The source of this sequence is an adult with an advanced solid tumor such as melanoma, head and neck, liver or kidney cancer. The chain uses TRBV5-6 and TRBJ1-6; no clear D. The CDR3 region has the DNA TGTGCCAGCAGCCGGGTGGGAGCAAATTCACCCCTCCACTTT. This gives the protein CASSRVGANSPLHF.